The rows below give T cell receptor beta chains drawn from one sample of a study of identical twins. TCRdb re-called the 5' RACE reads through MiXCR, storing one row per CDR3 protein. The table lists 450,000 to 600,000 distinct CDR3 sequences, under 25% of them singletons. These data were also filed under a second study, of yellow fever vaccine responses in identical twins.

The sequencing input was CD4+ T cells sorted from blood. The source of these receptors is a woman between 18 and 29 years old in good health. The CDR3 runs from the conserved cysteine through the conserved F or W. The D gene is left open where the match is weak. Clone size is shown for a subset of rows, as once, few, many or a class of expanded clone.

TRBJ1-4,NA,few,TRBV4-1,CASSQLAGTYEKLFF,TGCGCCAGCAGCCAATTGGCTGGGACTTATGAAAAACTGTTTTTT
TRBJ2-7,TRBD2,NA,TRBV7-9,CASSLGGLAGLYEQYF,TGTGCCAGCAGCTTAGGGGGACTAGCGGGACTTTACGAGCAGTACTTC
TRBJ2-1,NA,NA,TRBV20-1,CSASGPGNPRDEQFF,TGCAGTGCTAGTGGACCCGGGAACCCGCGCGATGAGCAGTTCTTC
TRBJ2-1,NA,NA,TRBV5-6,CASSLMEEFSYNEQFF,TGTGCCAGCAGCTTGATGGAGGAGTTCTCCTACAATGAGCAGTTCTTC
TRBJ2-7,NA,NA,TRBV12-3/TRBV12-4,CASSLFPSTYEQYF,TGTGCCAGCAGTTTATTCCCTTCGACCTACGAGCAGTACTTC
TRBJ2-6,NA,NA,TRBV18,CASSPRTVREGANVLTF,TGTGCCAGCTCACCACGGACAGTAAGGGAAGGGGCCAACGTCCTGACTTTC
TRBJ2-2,NA,NA,TRBV5-5,CASSLGRGALPGELFF,TGTGCCAGCAGCTTGGGACGGGGGGCCCTACCCGGGGAGCTGTTTTTT
TRBJ2-7,NA,NA,TRBV28,CASRSGRRYEQYF,TGTGCCAGCAGGTCAGGACGGCGTTACGAGCAGTACTTC
TRBJ2-3,NA,NA,TRBV7-8,CASSLVEVQRTDTQYF,TGTGCCAGCAGCTTAGTAGAAGTCCAACGCACAGATACGCAGTATTTT
TRBJ2-2,TRBD2,few,TRBV4-1,CASSQVSLAGGRELFF,TGCGCCAGCAGCCAAGTGTCACTAGCGGGAGGTCGGGAGCTGTTTTTT
TRBJ2-2,TRBD2,NA,TRBV29-1,CSVARTSGTGELFF,TGCAGCGTTGCTAGGACTAGCGGCACCGGGGAGCTGTTTTTT
TRBJ1-2,NA,few,TRBV12-3/TRBV12-4,CAEPTGDYYGYTF,TGTGCCGAACCGACGGGAGATTACTATGGCTACACCTTC
TRBJ2-1,TRBD2,NA,TRBV11-2,CASSISGGVNEQFF,TGTGCCAGCAGCATTAGCGGGGGGGTAAATGAGCAGTTCTTC
TRBJ2-7,NA,few,TRBV25-1,CASSEGSKYEQYF,TGTGCCAGCAGTGAAGGGTCGAAATACGAGCAGTACTTC
TRBJ1-3,TRBD1,NA,TRBV3-1,CASSVGQGLNGNTIYF,TGTGCCAGCAGCGTCGGACAGGGGCTCAACGGAAACACCATATATTTT
TRBJ1-4,NA,NA,TRBV4-2,CASSQGTYGATNEKLFF,TGTGCCAGCAGCCAAGGGACCTACGGTGCAACTAATGAAAAACTGTTTTTT
TRBJ2-6,NA,many,TRBV7-9,CASSQGSGANVLTF,TGTGCCAGCAGCCAGGGATCTGGGGCCAACGTCCTGACTTTC